This TCR beta chain appears in the sequencing data of a study of T cell responses to AZD1222 COVID-19 vaccine. From germline, CDR1 is MNHEY and CDR2 SMNVEV (reference sequence). The CDR3 is 14 amino acids. V was shortened by 3 bases and J by 1 base, with 9 bases between the two germline ends. To note about this clone: The target antigen is unknown.

Generated by immunoSEQ multiplex PCR, the TCRdb table keeps only in-frame clones and is missing some. The table includes roughly 180,000 clones, around 93% detected once. Broader study findings: Clonal diversity may have been underestimated, and the donors were mostly white British, with more females than males. Nearly half of spike-specific TCRs reportedly target variant regions that are unmutated in the B.1.351 and B.1.1.7 variants. Seropositivity was recorded at baseline in only 6 or 7 AZD1222 recipients.

The sample consisted of peripheral blood, taken on day 0 of AZD1222 vaccination. J is TRBJ1-1 and V is TRBV27; D gene uncertain. This sequence was found in an adult in good health. The CDR3, as DNA: TGTGCCAGCAGTTTTGACCGAAAGAACACTGAAGCTTTCTTT. Its protein product is CASSFDRKNTEAFF.